This T cell receptor beta chain appears in the sequencing data of a study of T cell responses to AZD1222 COVID-19 vaccine. Study-wide background: Combined were second doses at about 4 or about 12 weeks.

Notes on the study in general: Clonal diversity was possibly underestimated; the donors were predominantly white British and more often female. Dominant at 160-218 and 743-854, vaccine-associated CD4 TCRs also spanned spike.

In regard to this clone: Its matching antigen is unknown.

Repertoires were generated with immunoSEQ multiplex PCR, while TCRdb's copy carries only in-frame clones and drops some. The table includes 140,000 to 150,000 clones, 90% to 95% detected once. The CDR3 is 16 residues long. V was cut by 1 base and J by 1 base, with 8 bases left in between. Germline values: CDR1 KGHSH, CDR2 LQKENI. This TCR derives from an adult in good health. The chain combines TRBV18 with TRBJ2-6; no clear D gene. The sequenced sample was peripheral blood, obtained on day 0 of AZD1222 vaccination. The CDR3 is CASSPLKASGANVLTF. In nucleotides, the CDR3 is TGTGCCAGCTCACCACTTAAGGCGTCTGGGGCCAACGTCCTGACTTTC.